These T cell receptor beta chains were read from a single sample in a study of T cells in Graves' hyperthyroidism and ophthalmopathy. TCRdb re-derived calls from the multiplex PCR reads in MiXCR, one entry per CDR3 protein. The table records about 500,000 distinct CDR3 sequences, 15% to 20% of them present only once. Specimen: blood. The receptor source for this set is a young woman with Graves' ophthalmopathy. CDR3s include the opening cysteine and the closing phenylalanine or tryptophan. The order of the fields is CDR3 protein, CDR3 DNA, J gene, V gene, clone size, D gene. A D gene is named only where the DNA matches it firmly. Size is stated for part of the rows, as once, few or many counts, or as a class when the clone is expanded.

CASSFGHQTYEQYF	TGTGCCAGCAGCTTCGGACACCAAACCTACGAGCAGTACTTC	TRBJ2-7	TRBV6-1	few	NA
CSARDRDTHPYEQYF	TGCAGTGCTAGAGACAGGGATACCCATCCCTACGAGCAGTACTTC	TRBJ2-7	TRBV20-1	few	NA
CASSYFPTSGKTDTQYF	TGTGCCAGCAGTTACTTCCCGACTAGCGGGAAGACAGATACGCAGTATTTT	TRBJ2-3	TRBV6-5	NA	TRBD2
CSANVAGTNTGELFF	TGCAGTGCTAATGTAGCGGGGACTAACACCGGGGAGCTGTTTTTT	TRBJ2-2	TRBV20-1	many	TRBD2
CASSLSPVSYEQYF	TGTGCCAGCAGCTTAAGTCCAGTATCCTACGAGCAGTACTTC	TRBJ2-7	TRBV7-3	many	NA
CASSIKRATSGRAIHEQFF	TGTGCCAGTAGTATTAAGAGGGCAACTAGCGGGAGGGCCATCCATGAGCAGTTCTTC	TRBJ2-1	TRBV19	NA	TRBD2
CASSDFGTGGPSGANVLTF	TGTGCCAGCAGTGATTTCGGGACAGGGGGCCCCTCTGGGGCCAACGTCCTGACTTTC	TRBJ2-6	TRBV2	NA	TRBD1
CSAQYWNTEAFF	TGCAGTGCTCAGTATTGGAACACTGAAGCTTTCTTT	TRBJ1-1	TRBV20-1	many	NA
CAGTARGHGDTQYF	TGTGCCGGAACGGCGAGGGGGCATGGAGATACGCAGTATTTT	TRBJ2-3	TRBV30	many	TRBD1
CASRGYGLNEKLFF	TGTGCCAGCAGAGGGTACGGTCTTAATGAAAAACTGTTTTTT	TRBJ1-4	TRBV12-3/TRBV12-4	NA	NA
CASSWTGAGNTIYF	TGTGCCAGCAGTTGGACAGGGGCTGGAAACACCATATATTTT	TRBJ1-3	TRBV12-3/TRBV12-4	many	TRBD1
CASSLERGGNIQYF	TGCGCCAGCAGCTTGGAGAGGGGTGGAAACATTCAGTACTTC	TRBJ2-4	TRBV5-1	NA	NA
CATSDTRDIYEQYF	TGTGCCACCAGTGACACCAGGGATATCTACGAGCAGTACTTC	TRBJ2-7	TRBV24-1	few	NA
CAISESASYGYTF	TGTGCCATCAGTGAGTCCGCTAGCTATGGCTACACCTTC	TRBJ1-2	TRBV10-3	NA	NA
CASSFGEAIVSEKLFF	TGTGCCAGCAGCTTTGGGGAGGCGATAGTCAGTGAAAAACTGTTTTTT	TRBJ1-4	TRBV7-2	NA	NA
CASSLGLAGGTHLTDTQYF	TGTGCCAGCAGCTTAGGACTGGCGGGAGGGACCCACCTCACAGATACGCAGTATTTT	TRBJ2-3	TRBV7-6	few	TRBD2
CASRGHRSYNEQFF	TGTGCCAGCAGAGGGCACCGCTCCTACAATGAGCAGTTCTTC	TRBJ2-1	TRBV12-3/TRBV12-4	NA	NA
CASSQSGIYYGYTF	TGTGCCAGCAGCCAATCAGGGATCTACTATGGCTACACCTTC	TRBJ1-2	TRBV3-1	few	NA
CASSQDTVQETQYF	TGTGCCAGCAGCCAAGATACCGTCCAAGAGACCCAGTACTTC	TRBJ2-5	TRBV3-1	many	NA
CASSLAGGPVYEQYF	TGTGCCAGCAGTTTAGCGGGAGGGCCAGTCTACGAGCAGTACTTC	TRBJ2-7	TRBV7-2	few	TRBD2
CASSESGTYEQYF	TGCGCCAGCAGTGAATCGGGGACCTACGAGCAGTACTTC	TRBJ2-7	TRBV10-1	many	NA
CASKDSTGFNSPLHF	TGTGCCAGTAAGGACTCGACAGGGTTCAATTCACCCCTCCACTTT	TRBJ1-6	TRBV19	NA	TRBD1
CASSIGPSYEQYF	TGCGCCAGCAGCATCGGGCCCTCCTACGAGCAGTACTTC	TRBJ2-7	TRBV5-1	many	NA
CASSLSSGRARETQYF	TGTGCCAGCAGTTTAAGCAGCGGGAGGGCCAGAGAGACCCAGTACTTC	TRBJ2-5	TRBV28	many	TRBD2
CASSHSGLAGGPNNEQFF	TGCGCCAGCAGCCATTCGGGACTAGCGGGAGGGCCGAACAATGAGCAGTTCTTC	TRBJ2-1	TRBV4-3	few	TRBD2
CASSLDRGALRYGYTF	TGTGCCAGCAGTTTAGACCGAGGGGCGTTAAGGTATGGCTACACCTTC	TRBJ1-2	TRBV12-3/TRBV12-4	NA	NA
CATSDPDPRGTDTQYF	TGTGCCACCAGTGATCCGGACCCACGGGGGACAGATACGCAGTATTTT	TRBJ2-3	TRBV24-1	NA	NA
CASSNDQGISSPLHF	TGTGCCAGCAGCAACGACCAGGGGATAAGTTCACCCCTCCACTTT	TRBJ1-6	TRBV2	few	NA
CASSLMREVNEQFF	TGTGCCAGCAGTTTAATGCGGGAGGTAAATGAGCAGTTCTTC	TRBJ2-1	TRBV7-2	many	TRBD2
CASSPPGPNNEQFF	TGTGCCAGCAGCCCACCTGGCCCCAACAATGAGCAGTTCTTC	TRBJ2-1	TRBV4-2	NA	NA
CSVGWVVDTGELFF	TGCAGCGTTGGTTGGGTAGTAGACACCGGGGAGCTGTTTTTT	TRBJ2-2	TRBV29-1	few	NA
CSAFFSHQPQHF	TGCAGTGCCTTTTTCTCACATCAGCCCCAGCATTTT	TRBJ1-5	TRBV20-1	NA	NA
CASSPMDSFNYGYTF	TGTGCCAGTAGTCCCATGGACAGCTTTAACTATGGCTACACCTTC	TRBJ1-2	TRBV19	few	NA
CAGSFGLVAGLLTSTDTQYF	TGTGCCGGCAGTTTTGGTCTTGTAGCGGGGTTGCTTACTAGCACAGATACGCAGTATTTT	TRBJ2-3	TRBV12-3/TRBV12-4	few	TRBD2
CASTWGQGAFDAEAFF	TGTGCCAGCACCTGGGGACAGGGGGCTTTTGATGCTGAAGCTTTCTTT	TRBJ1-1	TRBV28	few	TRBD1
CAGGEGPNEQFF	TGTGCCGGCGGGGAGGGCCCCAATGAGCAGTTCTTC	TRBJ2-1	TRBV5-6	NA	TRBD2
CASSLGPPSARPSDTQYF	TGCGCCAGCAGCTTGGGACCTCCGAGCGCCCGACCTTCTGATACGCAGTATTTT	TRBJ2-3	TRBV5-1	few	NA
CSGRGVTNEKLFF	TGCAGTGGGAGAGGGGTGACTAATGAAAAACTGTTTTTT	TRBJ1-4	TRBV20-1	many	NA
CASSSIGGLGPDTQYF	TGTGCCAGCAGCTCGATAGGCGGGCTTGGTCCAGATACGCAGTATTTT	TRBJ2-3	TRBV7-2	many	NA
CSARDWGSSYEQYF	TGCAGTGCTAGAGACTGGGGCAGCTCCTACGAGCAGTACTTC	TRBJ2-7	TRBV20-1	few	NA
CASSQMTGDNQPQHF	TGTGCCAGCAGCCAGATGACAGGCGATAATCAGCCCCAGCATTTT	TRBJ1-5	TRBV4-2	NA	NA
CASSQDESNYNEQFF	TGTGCCAGCAGCCAAGATGAGAGCAACTACAATGAGCAGTTCTTC	TRBJ2-1	TRBV14	NA	NA
CATSRVLYNEQFF	TGTGCCACCAGCAGAGTTTTGTACAATGAGCAGTTCTTC	TRBJ2-1	TRBV15	few	NA
CASSFQGAQETQYF	TGTGCCAGCAGTTTTCAGGGTGCCCAAGAGACCCAGTACTTC	TRBJ2-5	TRBV12-3/TRBV12-4	NA	NA
CASSPPGDYDEQFF	TGTGCCAGCAGCCCCCCGGGGGACTACGATGAGCAGTTCTTC	TRBJ2-1	TRBV7-2	NA	TRBD2
CASRHHLPGQGSEKLFF	TGTGCCAGCAGACACCATTTGCCGGGACAGGGGTCTGAAAAACTGTTTTTT	TRBJ1-4	TRBV28	NA	TRBD1
CSARAGAPNTEAFF	TGCAGTGCTAGAGCGGGGGCTCCGAACACTGAAGCTTTCTTT	TRBJ1-1	TRBV20-1	many	NA
CASSAKQFDGATQYF	TGTGCCAGCAGCGCTAAACAATTCGACGGGGCGACCCAGTACTTC	TRBJ2-5	TRBV9	few	NA
CASSLLGLVIREQYF	TGTGCCAGCAGCTTATTGGGACTAGTGATTCGCGAGCAGTACTTC	TRBJ2-7	TRBV11-2	many	TRBD2
CAISGGGGSYNEQFF	TGTGCCATCAGTGGCGGCGGGGGCTCCTACAATGAGCAGTTCTTC	TRBJ2-1	TRBV10-3	many	TRBD2
CATSDSNTGTGGTGELFF	TGTGCCACCAGTGATTCGAATACCGGGACAGGGGGTACCGGGGAGCTGTTTTTT	TRBJ2-2	TRBV24-1	few	TRBD1
CASSLGQGVIGYGYTF	TGTGCCAGCAGCTTGGGACAGGGGGTCATCGGCTATGGCTACACCTTC	TRBJ1-2	TRBV5-4	NA	TRBD1
CSARVQESSGANVLTF	TGCAGTGCTAGAGTACAGGAAAGCTCTGGGGCCAACGTCCTGACTTTC	TRBJ2-6	TRBV20-1	NA	NA